The TCR beta chain described here comes from a study of shared clonotypes between healthy human individuals. The assay was run at deep level. The DNA input per sorted-subset replicate PCR was about 220 ng, corresponding to 32,000 or so T cell genomes. Libraries were prepared by immunoSEQ multiplex PCR; TCRdb keeps only in-frame clonotypes and omits some of them. The table includes roughly 2,000,000 clones, 85% to 95% detected once. Study results and caveats: Apart from blood, nothing was sampled; tissue repertoires likely differ.

Naive CD8 cells lacked CD45RO and underwent positive selection for CCR7, leaving out terminally differentiated effector memory CD45RA+ cells. Donors were healthy HIV-negative adults without recent acute infections or vaccinations. In the case of this clone: Its antigen is currently unknown.

With 6 bases clipped from V and 4 bases from J, the junction kept 7 bases outside the gene matches. The CDR3 loop spans 15 amino acids. Looked up from germline, CDR1 is MNHNY and CDR2 is SVGAGI (reference sequence). The source is a man aged 18 to 30 in good health. Some clones in this sample may be carry-over from other donors' samples. The sample comprised naive CD8+ T cells from PBMCs. The V and J genes are TRBV6-6 and TRBJ1-5, with 9 bases that match TRBD1. CDR3 nucleotides: TGTGCCAGCAGGCAAGACAGGGGGGCGAATCAGCCCCAGCATTTT. Its translation: CASRQDRGANQPQHF.